This T cell receptor beta chain emerged from a study of Graves' ophthalmopathy and Graves' hyperthyroidism (dated by TCRdb to 2017 to 2018). For context, the study as a whole: Peripheral blood was collected before any treatment was given, at the time of initial diagnosis. The 75 to 100 discovery patients were randomly split 7:3 into training and test sets. An independent validation cohort was composed of 18 hyperthyroidism patients and around 16 patients who later progressed from hyperthyroidism to ophthalmopathy. The study used signatures of the TCR beta repertoire to tell Graves' ophthalmopathy apart from Graves' hyperthyroidism and to predict which patients would progress to ophthalmopathy. To explore V-J signatures distinguishing ophthalmopathy from hyperthyroidism, a discovery set of about a hundred patients (roughly 42 ophthalmopathy, about 57 stable hyperthyroidism) was enrolled. In total, 120 to 150 blood samples were TCR-sequenced: around 42 ophthalmopathy, approximately 80 hyperthyroidism and approximately 17 hyperthyroidism-to-ophthalmopathy patients. Following sample collection, hyperthyroidism patients were given methimazole at a starting dose of 30 mg daily, and ophthalmopathy patients were given high-dose intravenous methylprednisolone. T-cell repertoires of thyroid tissue and blood were compared in 5 or 6 hyperthyroidism patients.

Stable hyperthyroidism was defined as no progression to ophthalmopathy within 18 months of follow-up. Hyperthyroidism patients were newly diagnosed, were aged 18 to 65 years, and had a disease duration under 2 months. Patients with other autoimmune diseases, uncontrolled infections, pregnancy or lactation were excluded. Clinical symptoms, serum thyroxine, TRAb, thyroid ultrasound and orbital computed tomography were used for diagnosis. Using Ficoll-Paque density gradient centrifugation, PBMCs were isolated from 10 ml of fresh peripheral blood. Total RNA was extracted using Trizol reagent, and RNA quality was checked on an Agilent 2100 Bioanalyzer. For repertoire sequencing, TCR beta CDR3 regions were amplified from RNA transcripts. HTBI primers and the Qiagen OneStep RT-PCR kit were used in a first-round RT-PCR, which was followed by a second-round multiplex PCR, size selection and purification. Libraries were sequenced paired-end with 100 bp reads on an Illumina HiSeq2000. Processing in the source paper ran as follows. SOAPnuke was used for read processing, and reads with adapters, uncalled bases, a mean Phred below 15, or no exact constant-primer or identifier match were discarded. High-quality paired reads were merged with COPE v1.2.5. Unique nucleotide sequences were defined as clonotypes and aligned to IMGT TRB V, D and J references using MiTCR v1.1. The analysis was limited to V-J combinations with a frequency above 0.0001, which together covered 98% to 99.2% of repertoires. For each V-J combination, a TCR clonal expansion and chaos score was defined as the ratio of F50 clonal expansion to chaos observed in the TCRdist matrix. Welch's t-statistics and random forest were used to reduce features to over ten V-J combinations, which were fed into a naive Bayes classifier. The Morisita-Horn index was used to measure how similar the thyroid and blood repertoires were. TCRdb took the public reads, trimmed them with fastp at Q25, ran MiXCR for clone calling and kept in-frame beta chains. Records with the same CDR3 protein are collapsed into one entry carrying the most frequent genes and DNA. TCRdb assigned the V and J calls; the authors' analysis was not used. This sample has about 390,000 distinct CDR3 sequences in its table, and roughly 14% of those were observed once. The ten largest clones add up to around 6.6% of the sample.

Summary of the overall study and its limitations: Most expanded thyroid clonotypes with frequency above 0.001 were also detected in blood, suggesting blood repertoires may reflect the thyroid immune response. Sample size was not statistically predetermined, and group allocation was not concealed from the investigators. Ophthalmopathy was separated from stable hyperthyroidism by the 13-signature model with 87.88% sensitivity and about 81% specificity in cross-validation and with 80%/75% in the test set. In validation, the model predicted ophthalmopathy progression with 55% to 71% sensitivity and approximately 72% specificity; 12 predicted patients were CT-confirmed with GO in a median of around 6.5 months.

As concerns this clonotype: Its antigen is still unknown. Nothing much larger sits one base from this clone, and base qualities are not available.

V is shortened by 10 bases, J by 1 base, and the region joining them spans 10 bases. The germline V gene (reference sequence) specifies LNHDA as CDR1 and SQIVND as CDR2. The CDR3 has 12 amino acids, counting the end cysteine and phenylalanine. Only the CDR3 region is kept as DNA, spanning 36 bases read in frame from base 1. The rearranged chain carries TRBV19 and TRBJ1-1; the D gene is unclear. Sequenced input: peripheral blood. The receptor comes from a young woman with stable Graves' hyperthyroidism. Donor details come from another sample of the same person, matched by shared clones. The CDR3: CATLTGNTEAFF. The bases read TGTGCCACGTTGACGGGGAACACTGAAGCTTTCTTT. With the portions outside the CDR3 filled from the reference TRBV19 and TRBJ1-1 genes, the complete variable region becomes DGGITQSPKYLFRKEGQNVTLSCEQNLNHDAMYWYRQDPGQGLRLIYYSQIVNDFQKGDIAEGYSVSREKKESFPLTVTSAQKNPTAFYLCATLTGNTEAFFGQGTRLTVV.